This TCR beta chain was identified in a study of multiple sclerosis patients with progressive multifocal leukoencephalopathy. At the level of the study: Multiple sclerosis patients on natalizumab who never developed PML served as longitudinally sampled controls. The study's findings and limits: The findings' link to JC virus versus immunocompromise remained uncertain. Clones expanded at PML were already present before and during natalizumab.

This table comes from immunoSEQ multiplex PCR, and its TCRdb copy is limited to in-frame clones, with some not included. The table lists tens of thousands of clones, around 90% of them singletons. This clone was observed a single time. Its antigen is not known. This sample's time point: before natalizumab initiation. CDR1 and CDR2 from the germline V gene are LNHDA and SQIVND (reference sequence). CDR3 length equals 14 residues. V lost 0 bases, J lost 3 bases, and 8 bases lay in between. The TCR was taken from a human donor with multiple sclerosis. The chain carries TRBV19 and TRBJ1-1; possible D gene TRBD1, 5 bases. The sample comprised PBMCs. The CDR3 is CASSIDHRYTEAFF. In nucleotides, the CDR3 is TGTGCCAGTAGTATAGATCACAGGTACACTGAAGCTTTCTTT.